A single sample gave rise to the 20 T cell receptor beta chains below, sequenced in a study of shared clonotypes between healthy human individuals. Data came from immunoSEQ multiplex PCR; TCRdb stores just in-frame clones and leaves some out. Counted here are around 610,000 clones, 96% occurring once; the ten biggest clones make up roughly 0.12%. CD45RO-negative cells were positively selected for CCR7, leaving out terminally differentiated effector memory CD45RA+ cells. Sequencing was done on a sample of naive CD8+ T cells sorted from blood. The origin of the receptors is a woman in her thirties in good health.

In its sample, this clone was seen once. This chain links TRBV29-1 with TRBJ1-2; no firm D call. This CDR3 spans 12 amino acids. V was clipped by 2 bases and J by 3 bases, with 7 bases between them. CDR1 and CDR2 from the germline V gene are SQVTM and ANQGSEA. The CDR3 loop reads CSVERTDYGYTF. The CDR3, as DNA: TGCAGCGTTGAACGGACGGACTATGGCTACACCTTC. The full variable domain, its missing parts supplied by reference TRBV29-1 and TRBJ1-2, is SAVISQKPSRDICQRGTSLTIQCQVDSQVTMMFWYRQQPGQSLTLIATANQGSEATYESGFVIDKFPISRPNLTFSTLTVSNMSPEDSSIYLCSVERTDYGYTFGSGTRLTVV.

The genes are TRBV28 and TRBJ2-5; D perhaps matches TRBD1 (6 bases). The CDR3 consists of 16 residues. Germline-derived CDR1 and CDR2 are MDHEN and SYDVKM. Between the trimmed V and J ends, which lost 3 bases and 5 bases, there was a span of 19 bases. The CDR3 coding sequence is TGTGCCAGCAGTTTGATGGGACAAGGGTTGGGGGAGACCCAGTACTTC. Translated, it gives CASSLMGQGLGETQYF.

A note on this clone: The same CDR3 arises from other DNA sequences in this sample as well. The chain carries TRBV27 and TRBJ2-7, with TRBD2 identical over 7 bases. CDR3 length: 14 amino acids. Germline V gene data show CDR1 as MNHEY and CDR2 as SMNVEV (reference sequence). J lost 3 bases, V lost 3 bases, and 5 bases had no gene match. CDR3 protein: CASSFSGGSYEQYF. CDR3 coding DNA: TGTGCCAGCAGTTTTTCTGGCGGGAGCTACGAGCAGTACTTC.

This clone has only a few counts. This chain joins TRBV2 and TRBJ2-7; 9 bases match TRBD1. The CDR3 sequence is 14 residues long. Germline V gene data show CDR1 as SNHLY and CDR2 as FYNNEI. V shed 4 bases, J shed 7 bases, and the junction held 8 bases outside the gene matches. The CDR3 is CASSVPGQGGEQYF. In nucleotides, the CDR3 is TGTGCCAGCAGTGTTCCGGGACAGGGAGGAGAGCAGTACTTC.

The count of this clone is one. The chain employs TRBV7-6 and TRBJ1-2; 10 nucleotides match TRBD1. The CDR3 contains 15 residues. The germline gives CDR1 SGHVS, CDR2 FNYEAQ. Germline trimming cut 5 bases from V and 4 bases from J; bases unmatched to any gene: 7. CDR3 sequence reads: CASSPGQGTVYGYTF. In DNA, the CDR3 is TGTGCCAGCAGCCCGGGACAGGGGACTGTCTATGGCTACACCTTC.

Concerning this clone: The sample has other DNA sequences that encode this CDR3 too. The chain joins TRBV28 to TRBJ2-2; 9 nucleotides align to TRBD2. Germline-derived CDR1 and CDR2 are MDHEN and SYDVKM. There are 15 residues in the CDR3. V lost 1 base, J lost 4 bases, and 1 base stayed unmatched. CDR3 bases: TGTGCCAGCAGTTTATCACTAGCGGGCACCGGGGAGCTGTTTTTT. Protein: CASSLSLAGTGELFF.

J is TRBJ2-7 and V is TRBV7-2; D possibly corresponds to TRBD2 (6 bases). Trimming removed 2 bases from V and 6 bases from J, with 26 bases in between. This CDR3 comprises 18 residues. Per germline, CDR1 SGHTA and CDR2 FQGNSA. The CDR3 DNA follows: TGTGCCAGCAGCTTATTTGGAGGGATGGGGATCCGGTTCGCCGAGCAGTACTTC. Its translation: CASSLFGGMGIRFAEQYF.

The chain uses TRBV5-1 and TRBJ2-2; possibly TRBD1 for D (6 bases). Germline-derived CDR1 and CDR2 are SGHRS and YFSETQ. The CDR3 has 14 amino acids. V lost 7 bases and J lost 6, with 16 bases in between. The CDR3 protein is CASRPQDRPGELFF. For the CDR3, the DNA is TGCGCCAGCCGACCCCAGGACAGACCCGGGGAGCTGTTTTTT.

The chain recombines TRBV2 with TRBJ2-7; no firm D call. The CDR3 loop spans 15 amino acids. V was trimmed by 1 base and J by 0 bases, leaving 10 bases between them. Germline CDR1 reads SNHLY; CDR2 reads FYNNEI. CDR3 amino acids: CASSEGLSSSYEQYF. The CDR3 bases are TGTGCCAGCAGTGAAGGGCTGTCAAGCTCCTACGAGCAGTACTTC.

The genes are TRBV19 and TRBJ2-7; D uncertain. CDR3 length: 15 residues. CDR1 is LNHDA and CDR2 is SQIVND in the germline V gene (reference sequence). V gave up 5 bases and J gave up 0 bases, with 14 bases separating them. The CDR3 DNA reads TGTGCCAGTAGTTTCAGCATCTTCAGCTCCTACGAGCAGTACTTC. Its translation is CASSFSIFSSYEQYF.

The rearrangement links TRBV5-4 to TRBJ2-7; 9 bases agree with TRBD2. V trimming: 4 bases; J trimming: 7 bases; junction bases outside the gene matches: 18. The germline V gene has CDR1 SGHNT and CDR2 YYREEE (reference sequence). The CDR3 has 17 residues. The CDR3, as DNA: TGTGCCAGCAGCCCATCTATCCGTGGACTAGCGCTAGATGAGCAGTACTTC. Translated: CASSPSIRGLALDEQYF. Using reference TRBV5-4 and TRBJ2-7 for the parts outside the CDR3, the full variable domain is ETGVTQSPTHLIKTRGQQVTLRCSSQSGHNTVSWYQQALGQGPQFIFQYYREEENGRGNFPPRFSGLQFPNYSSELNVNALELDDSALYLCASSPSIRGLALDEQYFGPGTRLTVT.

The chain is built from TRBV28 and TRBJ1-4, with D perhaps matching TRBD1 (6 bases). Trimming shortened V by 4 bases and J by 4 bases, and 13 bases separated the two germline ends. From germline, CDR1 is MDHEN and CDR2 SYDVKM. The CDR3 consists of 15 residues. In DNA, the CDR3 is TGTGCCAGCAGTTCGGTGGGGGGGCTTAATGAAAAACTGTTTTTT. Its protein is CASSSVGGLNEKLFF.

The CDR3 bases are TGCGCCAGCAGCGTCCTTGGGGAGACCCAGTACTTC. It encodes CASSVLGETQYF. The chain is built from TRBV5-1 and TRBJ2-5; D remains ambiguous. CDR1 is SGHRS and CDR2 is YFSETQ in the germline V gene. CDR3 length: 12 residues. V shed 4 bases and J shed 5 bases, with 9 bases lying between them.

The genes are TRBV27 and TRBJ2-1; D is unresolved. The germline gives CDR1 MNHEY, CDR2 SMNVEV (reference sequence). V lost 6 bases to trimming and J lost 0 bases, with 12 bases between them. This CDR3 is 15 amino acids long. The CDR3 nucleotides read TGTGCCAGCAGCCGACACCTGAGCTCCTACAATGAGCAGTTCTTC. Protein product: CASSRHLSSYNEQFF.

The chain is built from TRBV28 and TRBJ1-5; D remains ambiguous. CDR1 is MDHEN and CDR2 is SYDVKM in the germline V gene. The CDR3 covers 15 residues. Between the trimmed V and J ends, which lost 6 bases and 6 bases, there was a span of 18 bases. DNA of the CDR3: TGTGCCAGCAGCCTCGGCCCCAAGGTCGGTCAGCCCCAGCATTTT. As protein: CASSLGPKVGQPQHF.

V usage is TRBV6-1 and J usage is TRBJ2-7, with D perhaps TRBD1 or TRBD2 (6 bases each). V lost 6 bases and J 2 bases, leaving 17 bases between the germline ends. The V gene's germline CDR1 is MNHNS and CDR2 SASEGT. The CDR3 totals 15 residues. The CDR3 sequence is CASRGRGPKTYEQYF. The CDR3 coding sequence is TGTGCCAGCAGGGGACGGGGGCCCAAAACCTACGAGCAGTACTTC.

The chain carries TRBV7-9 and TRBJ2-5; D is undetermined. The germline V gene encodes CDR1 SEHNR and CDR2 FQNEAQ (reference sequence). V was shortened by 8 bases and J by 2 bases, with 12 bases between the two germline ends. This CDR3 spans 13 amino acids. The CDR3, as DNA: TGTGCCAGCCGAGGTGGGGAACAAGAGACCCAGTACTTC. It is translated as CASRGGEQETQYF.

The J gene is TRBJ2-7, the V gene TRBV28, with 8 bases fitting TRBD2. Trimming removed 5 bases from V and 4 bases from J; junction bases left unmatched: 16. CDR1 is MDHEN and CDR2 is SYDVKM in the germline V gene. This CDR3 is built from 17 residues. The CDR3 DNA is TGTGCCAGCAGTCCCCGGGAGGGGACGCAAGCACTTTACGAGCAGTACTTC. This gives the protein CASSPREGTQALYEQYF.

Points on this clone: Other DNA sequences in this sample translate to the same CDR3. The chain couples TRBV5-1 to TRBJ1-4; D is possibly TRBD1 (5 bases). Germline V CDR1 and CDR2: SGHRS, YFSETQ. V lost 0 bases, J lost 2 bases, and 5 bases lay in between. The CDR3 length is 14 residues. For the CDR3, the DNA is TGCGCCAGCAGCTTGGGGGGGACTAATGAAAAACTGTTTTTT. It translates to CASSLGGTNEKLFF. The whole variable domain, filled in from reference TRBV5-1 and TRBJ1-4, reads KAGVTQTPRYLIKTRGQQVTLSCSPISGHRSVSWYQQTPGQGLQFLFEYFSETQRNKGNFPGRFSGRQFSNSRSEMNVSTLELGDSALYLCASSLGGTNEKLFFGSGTQLSVL.

V gene TRBV5-6 combines with J gene TRBJ1-5, with TRBD1 identical over 7 bases. With 4 bases clipped from V and 5 bases from J, the junction kept 9 bases outside the gene matches. Per germline, CDR1 SGHDT and CDR2 YYEEEE. The CDR3 has 15 residues. CDR3 residues: CASSRTGEGDQPQHF. CDR3 coding DNA: TGTGCCAGCAGCCGCACAGGGGAAGGGGATCAGCCCCAGCATTTT. The full variable domain, its missing parts supplied by reference TRBV5-6 and TRBJ1-5, is DAGVTQSPTHLIKTRGQQVTLRCSPKSGHDTVSWYQQALGQGPQFIFQYYEEEERQRGNFPDRFSGHQFPNYSSELNVNALLLGDSALYLCASSRTGEGDQPQHFGDGTRLSIL.